The rows below give T cell receptor beta chains drawn from one sample of a study of blood T cell repertoires in COVID-19. TCRdb's table, derived via immunoSEQ multiplex PCR, lists solely in-frame clones and lacks some. The sample gives 400,000 to 450,000 clones, approximately 92% of which show up once; more than 0.95% is in the top ten. Sequencing used PBMCs or T cells enriched from blood (not recorded which). The source of these receptors is a man aged 30 to 45 who had recovered from COVID-19. The CDR3 runs from the conserved cysteine through the conserved F or W. Fields, in order: clone size, J gene, D gene, V gene, CDR3 protein, CDR3 DNA. D genes are given only for firm matches. Not all rows give a size; the values are once, few, many and, for expanded clones, a class.

-	TRBJ2-5	TRBD2	TRBV20-1	CSALAGETQYF	TGCAGTGCCCTAGCGGGAGAGACCCAGTACTTC
-	TRBJ1-3	TRBD1	TRBV13	CASSLWTGPGNTIYF	TGTGCCAGCAGCTTATGGACAGGGCCCGGAAACACCATATATTTT
-	TRBJ2-5	-	TRBV3-1/TRBV3-2	CASSQDRSGQQETQYF	TGTGCCAGCAGCCAAGATCGGAGTGGACAGCAAGAGACCCAGTACTTC
-	TRBJ1-1	TRBD1	TRBV19	CASRNQGQGLMNTEAFF	TGTGCCAGTAGAAACCAGGGACAGGGGCTAATGAACACTGAAGCTTTCTTT
-	TRBJ1-5	TRBD1	TRBV19	CASSRGRQGSINQPQHF	TGTGCCAGTAGTAGGGGACGACAGGGAAGTATCAATCAGCCCCAGCATTTT
-	TRBJ2-3	TRBD1	TRBV6-5	CASRPGQGRGDTQYF	TGTGCCAGCAGACCGGGACAGGGGCGTGGAGATACGCAGTATTTT
-	TRBJ2-1	TRBD2	TRBV11-3	CASSSGLAVHNEQFF	TGTGCCAGCAGCTCGGGACTAGCGGTTCACAATGAGCAGTTCTTC
few	TRBJ1-2	TRBD1	TRBV5-1	CASSFEGAMGYGYTF	TGCGCCAGCAGCTTCGAGGGGGCTATGGGCTATGGCTACACCTTC
-	TRBJ1-2	-	TRBV6-5	CASSYQGNYGYTF	TGTGCCAGCAGTTATCAGGGGAACTATGGCTACACCTTC
-	TRBJ2-2	-	TRBV21-1	CASSKAQGGRVNTNTGELFF	TGTGCCAGCAGCAAAGCGCAGGGCGGGAGGGTGAACACGAACACCGGGGAGCTGTTTTTT
-	TRBJ1-4	-	TRBV6-6	CASSYSAGSNEKLFF	TGTGCCAGCAGTTACTCGGCGGGGTCTAATGAAAAACTGTTTTTT
-	TRBJ1-2	TRBD1	TRBV5-1	CASRNYGTANYGYTF	TGCGCCAGCAGGAACTACGGGACAGCTAACTATGGCTACACCTTC
-	TRBJ1-2	-	TRBV10-1	CASSEGLSTTVAGYTF	TGCGCCAGCAGTGAGGGTCTGTCTACAACAGTGGCTGGCTACACCTTC
-	TRBJ2-7	TRBD2	TRBV7-2	CASSNAGVRAYEQYF	TGTGCCAGCAGCAACGCGGGAGTTAGGGCCTACGAGCAGTACTTC
-	TRBJ1-2	-	TRBV3-1/TRBV3-2	CASSQEGAAYGYTF	TGTGCCAGCAGCCAAGAGGGGGCTGCTTATGGCTACACCTTC
once	TRBJ1-2	-	TRBV28	CASSPGHPNYGYTF	TGTGCCAGCAGTCCCGGACACCCCAACTATGGCTACACCTTC